This is a list of T cell receptor beta chains from one sample in a study of blood T cell repertoires in COVID-19. Only in-frame clones appear in the TCRdb table, and some are missing; sequencing was by immunoSEQ multiplex PCR. In the table there are 150,000 to 200,000 clones, about 84% of which are singletons. The sequenced sample was PBMCs or T cells enriched from blood (not recorded which). The receptor source for this set is a woman aged 25-40 years who had recovered from COVID-19. CDR3s include the opening cysteine and the closing phenylalanine or tryptophan. The order of the fields is V gene, J gene, CDR3 protein.

>TRBV2|TRBJ1-6
CASIQGYSSYNSPLHF
>TRBV5-5|TRBJ2-4
CASSLVGSVGIQYF
>TRBV24-1|TRBJ2-3
CATSAREGGTDTQYF
>TRBV18|TRBJ2-1
CATGTSGKVNEQFF
>TRBV19|TRBJ2-1
CASSRGQSSYNEQFF
>TRBV14|TRBJ1-4
CASSRMGQGPEKLFF
>TRBV7-3|TRBJ1-1
CASSLSGTVRGTEAFF
>TRBV7-8|TRBJ2-3
CASIRAGTDTQYF
>TRBV9|TRBJ2-3
CASSVRRGDWTDTQYF
>TRBV7-8|TRBJ2-5
CASSFGGLAGHHEETQYF
>TRBV12-2|TRBJ2-7
CASRPEVRDRDEFGSYEQYF
>TRBV5-4|TRBJ2-7
CASSDVAGGPREQYF
>TRBV29-1|TRBJ1-3
CGAIWRSGNTIYF
>TRBV30|TRBJ1-6
CAWSPGSYNSPLHF
>TRBV27|TRBJ2-3
CASSTGLAGSTDTQYF
>TRBV18|TRBJ1-6
CASSPWQGNSPLHF
>TRBV5-1|TRBJ2-3
CASSSDYRPSSTDTQYF
>TRBV27|TRBJ1-2
CASSPKPRGGYTF
>TRBV19|TRBJ2-6
CASSDRGSSGANVLTF
>TRBV21-1|TRBJ2-7
CASSSPGTFSHEQYF
>TRBV14|TRBJ1-2
CASSQVWGGYGYTF
>TRBV12-3/TRBV12-4|TRBJ1-2
CASRLQGGYGYTF
>TRBV27|TRBJ1-4
CASSLGTAEKLFF
>TRBV2|TRBJ2-5
CASKSETGVSRLYF
>TRBV4-1|TRBJ2-7
CASSQGRESHEQYF
>TRBV3-1/TRBV3-2|TRBJ2-2
CASSQDVRYTGELFF
>TRBV11-2|TRBJ2-7
CASTLAGESYEQYF
>TRBV28|TRBJ2-5
CASSPSILDRGRQETQYF
>TRBV19|TRBJ1-2
CASVGQGARGYTF
>TRBV4-2|TRBJ2-1
CASRPGGGRLNEQFF
>TRBV28|TRBJ2-3
CASSLLAGGQDTQYF
>TRBV19|TRBJ1-3
CASRRTFEPGNTIYF
>TRBV30|TRBJ1-2
CAWNGGFYGYTF
>TRBV3-1/TRBV3-2|TRBJ2-2
CASSLPQGGDTGELFF
>TRBV7-2|TRBJ2-7
CASSLGVPSEQYF
>TRBV27|TRBJ1-6
CASSQTEYNSPLHF
>TRBV5-3|TRBJ2-7
CARRMRFAPGGYDSNCTYEQYF